One and the same sample provided the 4 T cell receptor beta chains below, sequenced in a study of beta chain features in type 1 diabetes. Whole-study results and caveats: TCRB CDR3s were moderately but significantly shorter in Type 1 diabetes patients in all four CD4+ subsets.

No antigen has been identified for these receptors. The authors reverse transcribed all of the isolated RNA, so sequencing captured expressed TCRB transcripts. Assay used: immunoSEQ multiplex PCR; TCRdb lists only in-frame clones, some missing. The table lists around 260,000 clones, less than 30% of them singletons. The specimen was naive CD4+ T cells from blood. The source of these receptors is a woman aged 25-40 years with type 1 diabetes.

The V gene is TRBV5-6, the J gene TRBJ1-5; D possibly corresponds to TRBD1 (5 bases). Germline CDR1 reads SGHDT; CDR2 reads YYEEEE. Trimming shortened V by 0 bases and J by 2 bases, and 12 bases separated the two germline ends. The CDR3 covers 16 residues. CDR3 nucleotide sequence: TGTGCCAGCAGCTTGGGTCGCAGGGATGGCAATCAGCCCCAGCATTTT. Protein: CASSLGRRDGNQPQHF.

The gene calls are TRBV11-2 and TRBJ2-3, with TRBD2 matching over 13 bases. The germline V gene encodes CDR1 SGHAT and CDR2 FQNNGV. The CDR3 has 17 residues. Germline trimming cut 3 bases from V and 2 bases from J; bases unmatched to any gene: 5. The CDR3 DNA is TGTGCCAGCAGCTTCTCAGGACTAGCGGGGGTCACAGATACGCAGTATTTT. Its protein is CASSFSGLAGVTDTQYF.

There are a few counts of this clone. The chain has TRBV25-1 and TRBJ2-3; 8 nucleotides align to TRBD2. The germline V gene has CDR1 MGHDK and CDR2 SYGVNS. The CDR3 has 17 amino acids. V shed 4 bases, J shed 4 bases, and the junction held 13 bases outside the gene matches. CDR3 protein: CASSASLAGGGSDTQYF. In DNA form, the CDR3 reads TGTGCCAGCAGTGCCAGTTTGGCGGGAGGTGGCTCAGATACGCAGTATTTT.

This chain links TRBV30 with TRBJ2-5, with 13 bases fitting TRBD2. This CDR3 spans 15 amino acids. The germline V gene has CDR1 GTSNPN and CDR2 SVGIG (reference sequence). V gave up 2 bases and J gave up 2 bases; unmatched junction bases: 2. This chain's CDR3 is CAWSRLAGGQETQYF. In nucleotides, the CDR3 is TGTGCCTGGAGTAGACTAGCGGGAGGACAAGAGACCCAGTACTTC. Complete variable domain (other parts from reference TRBV30 and TRBJ2-5): SQTIHQWPATLVQPVGSPLSLECTVEGTSNPNLYWYRQAAGRGLQLLFYSVGIGQISSEVPQNLSASRPQDRQFILSSKKLLLSDSGFYLCAWSRLAGGQETQYFGPGTRLLVL.